This T cell receptor (beta chain) was found in a study of cytotoxic CD8 clonotypes in ibrutinib-treated CLL. As for the study in general: Treatment had run for a median around 12 months, range 6 to 36, when response samples were taken. Study outcomes and limitations: Sustained-remission patients were sampled at one set of times and progressing patients at different ones. The study found public clonotypes uncommon, contracting or stable on treatment.

This CDR3 is 14 amino acids long. V was cut by 4 bases and J by 6 bases, with 15 bases left in between. The germline V gene encodes CDR1 MNHNS and CDR2 SASEGT. Comments on this clone: Antigen: not known.

The data were produced by immunoSEQ multiplex PCR, yet TCRdb's version contains in-frame clones alone and is incomplete. The sample holds roughly 200,000 clones, 79% seen once. V and J are TRBV6-1 and TRBJ1-1; D is unresolved. The source is a human donor with chronic lymphocytic leukemia. Here the sequenced sample was PBMCs, taken after 12 months of ibrutinib treatment. The CDR3 coding sequence is TGTGCCAGCAGTGCCGAGGGAAGGAGGGCTGAAGCTTTCTTT. It codes for CASSAEGRRAEAFF.